Following are 5 T cell receptor beta chains from one sample sequenced in a study of blood T cell repertoires in COVID-19. Assay: immunoSEQ multiplex PCR; the TCRdb copy retains only in-frame clones and omits some. The sample has more than 95,000 clones, 75% to 90% seen once. The sequenced sample consisted of peripheral blood. These receptors all stem from a man between 60 and 70 years old with acute or convalescent COVID-19.

The chain employs TRBV7-9 and TRBJ2-7; D is uncertain. The V gene lost 1 base and the J gene lost 6 bases, with 13 bases spanning the gap. CDR1 is SEHNR and CDR2 is FQNEAQ in the germline V gene (reference sequence). This CDR3 is built from 14 residues. CDR3 nucleotides: TGTGCCAGCAGCTTAGTAGCTTCGTTTGGCGAGCAGTACTTC. Translated: CASSLVASFGEQYF.

The chain uses TRBV29-1 and TRBJ2-2; the D gene is possibly TRBD1 (6 bases). Germline V gene sequence: CDR1 SQVTM, CDR2 ANQGSEA. The CDR3 runs 13 residues. V shed 7 bases and J shed 7 bases, with 16 bases lying between them. CDR3 DNA: TGCAGCGCCAATACAGGGCGCGTCGGGGAGCTGTTTTTT. It yields the protein CSANTGRVGELFF.

The chain has TRBV10-3 and TRBJ2-3; D ambiguous. The CDR3 covers 15 residues. V lost 2 bases and J lost 1, with 10 bases in between. Germline CDR1 and CDR2: ENHRY and SYGVKD. The CDR3 DNA follows: TGTGCCATCAGTGAGCCGGGTATAGGCACAGATACGCAGTATTTT. It is translated as CAISEPGIGTDTQYF.

The chain links TRBV4-3 to TRBJ2-3, with D perhaps TRBD1 (5 bases). V shed 2 bases and J shed 1 base, with 19 bases lying between them. The CDR3 runs to 18 residues. CDR1 is LGHNA, CDR2 YSLEER, per germline. The CDR3 protein is CASSQNTGHGGGTDTQYF. CDR3 nucleotide sequence: TGCGCCAGCAGCCAAAACACTGGACACGGTGGGGGCACAGATACGCAGTATTTT.

The V and J genes are TRBV12-3 or TRBV12-4 and TRBJ2-3; no clear D gene. V shed 4 bases and J shed 4 bases, with 9 bases lying between them. This CDR3 is 13 amino acids long. CDR3 loop: CASSSLFADTQYF. DNA of the CDR3: TGTGCCAGCAGTTCCCTTTTTGCAGATACGCAGTATTTT.